Listed here are 2 T cell receptor beta chains from one sample, sequenced in a study of OX40 agonist ivuxolimab in advanced cancers. Only in-frame clones appear in the TCRdb table, and some are missing; sequencing was by immunoSEQ multiplex PCR. The data contain roughly 140,000 clones, approximately 94% of them singletons. The sequencing used CD4+ or CD8+ T cells sorted from blood, collected in a trial of the OX40 agonist ivuxolimab. Receptors were obtained from an adult with an advanced solid tumor such as melanoma, head and neck, liver or kidney cancer.

The rearrangement links TRBV19 to TRBJ1-2; 7 bases map to TRBD1. V lost 8 bases, J lost 2 bases, and 8 bases stayed unmatched. Germline CDR1 reads LNHDA; CDR2 reads SQIVND (reference sequence). This CDR3 region has 14 residues. The CDR3 DNA is TGTGCCAGTTCGTCACAGGGGATCAACTATGGCTACACCTTC. This encodes CASSSQGINYGYTF.

V usage is TRBV28 and J usage is TRBJ2-5; 7 bases agree with TRBD2. The CDR3 has 18 residues. Germline CDR1 is MDHEN and CDR2 is SYDVKM. Trimming removed 3 bases from V and 0 bases from J; junction bases left unmatched: 13. The chain's CDR3 is CASSFPPGGRGNQETQYF. Written as DNA, the CDR3 is TGTGCCAGCAGTTTCCCACCCGGGGGGAGGGGTAACCAAGAGACCCAGTACTTC.